The text below deals with one T cell receptor beta chain. Profiled with immunoSEQ multiplex PCR; TCRdb holds only in-frame clones, not every one. The data hold 120,000 or so clones, with over 80% observed a single time. This sample was taken from a study of blood T cell repertoires in COVID-19. Study-level information: PBMCs, B-cell-depleted T cells, or T cells were the source of the cDNA or gDNA that made up the material.

The CDR3 is 15 residues long. The V gene's germline CDR1 is LNHDA and CDR2 SQIVND (reference sequence). V dropped 1 base and J dropped 5 bases, with 14 bases sitting between them. The source of this sequence is a woman aged 70 to 79 with acute or convalescent COVID-19. The chain couples TRBV19 to TRBJ1-2, with TRBD1 as a possible D gene (5 bases). Sequenced: peripheral blood. The CDR3 here is CASSIGRRGRYGYTF. DNA of the CDR3: TGTGCCAGTAGTATAGGAAGGCGGGGCCGATATGGCTACACCTTC.